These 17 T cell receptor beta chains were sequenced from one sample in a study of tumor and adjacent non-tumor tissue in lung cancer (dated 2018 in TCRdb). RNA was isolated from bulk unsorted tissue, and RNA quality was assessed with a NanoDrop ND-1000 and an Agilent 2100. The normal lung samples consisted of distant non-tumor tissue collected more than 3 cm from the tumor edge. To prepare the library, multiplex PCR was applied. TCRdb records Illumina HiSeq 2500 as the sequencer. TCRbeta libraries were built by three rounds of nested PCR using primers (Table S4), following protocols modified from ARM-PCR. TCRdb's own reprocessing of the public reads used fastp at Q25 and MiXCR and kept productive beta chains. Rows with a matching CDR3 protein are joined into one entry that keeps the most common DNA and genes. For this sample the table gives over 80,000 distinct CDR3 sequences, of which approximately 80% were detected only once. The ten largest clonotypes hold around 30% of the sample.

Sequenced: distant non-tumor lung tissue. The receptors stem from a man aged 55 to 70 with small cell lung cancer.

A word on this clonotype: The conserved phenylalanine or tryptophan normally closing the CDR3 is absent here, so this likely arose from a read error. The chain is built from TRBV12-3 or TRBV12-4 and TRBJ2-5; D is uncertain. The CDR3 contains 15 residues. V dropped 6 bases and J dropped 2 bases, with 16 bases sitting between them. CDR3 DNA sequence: TGTGCCAGCAGCCCCTATAGTGTGGGACAAGAGACCCAGTACATC. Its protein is CASSPYSVGQETQYI.

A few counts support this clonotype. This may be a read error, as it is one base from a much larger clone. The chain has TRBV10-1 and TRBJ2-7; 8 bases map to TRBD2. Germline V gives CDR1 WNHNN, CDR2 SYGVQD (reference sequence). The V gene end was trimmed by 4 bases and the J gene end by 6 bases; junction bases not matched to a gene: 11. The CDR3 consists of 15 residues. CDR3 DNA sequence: TGCGCCAGCAGTGGGGAGCGGGAGTCCAGGAGCGAGCAGTACGTC. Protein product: CASSGERESRSEQYV.

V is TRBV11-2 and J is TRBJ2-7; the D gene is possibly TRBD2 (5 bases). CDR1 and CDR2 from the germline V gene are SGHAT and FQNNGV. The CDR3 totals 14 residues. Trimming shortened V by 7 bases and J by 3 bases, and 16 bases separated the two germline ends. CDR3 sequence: CASNMGVGGYEQYV. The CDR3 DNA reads TGTGCCAGCAACATGGGAGTAGGAGGCTACGAGCAGTACGTC.

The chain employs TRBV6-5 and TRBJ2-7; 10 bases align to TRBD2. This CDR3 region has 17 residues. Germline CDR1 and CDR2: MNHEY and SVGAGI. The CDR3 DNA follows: TGTGCCAGCAGTCGAACCAAGACTAGCGGGCTCCCATACGAGCGGTACGTC. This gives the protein CASSRTKTSGLPYERYV.

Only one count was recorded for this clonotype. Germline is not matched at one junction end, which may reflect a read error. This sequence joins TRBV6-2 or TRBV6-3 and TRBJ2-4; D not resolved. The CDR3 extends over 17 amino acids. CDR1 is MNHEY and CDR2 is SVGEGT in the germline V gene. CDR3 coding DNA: TGTGACAGCAGTTACAGCATGAAAGACCGTTCCTCGGACATTCAGTACTTC. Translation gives CDSSYSMKDRSSDIQYF.

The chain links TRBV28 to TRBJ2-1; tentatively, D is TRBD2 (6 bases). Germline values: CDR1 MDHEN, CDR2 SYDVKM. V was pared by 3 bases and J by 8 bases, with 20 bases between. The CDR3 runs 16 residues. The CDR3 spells CASSFAPGEGYDEQFF. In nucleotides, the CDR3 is TGTGCCAGCAGTTTTGCGCCGGGAGAAGGGTACGATGAGCAGTTCTTC.

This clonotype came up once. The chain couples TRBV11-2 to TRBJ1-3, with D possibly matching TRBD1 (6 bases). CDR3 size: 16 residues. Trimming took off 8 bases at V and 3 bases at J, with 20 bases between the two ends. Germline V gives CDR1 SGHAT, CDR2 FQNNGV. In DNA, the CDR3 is TGTGCCAGCGTAAAGGGGGATAGGGCTTATGGAAACACCATATATTTT. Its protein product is CASVKGDRAYGNTIYF.

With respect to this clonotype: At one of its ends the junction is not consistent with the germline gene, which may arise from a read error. This chain's CDR3 is CASSQHLRADTGDLLF. For the CDR3, the DNA is TGTGCCAGCAGCCAACATCTGAGGGCCGACACCGGGGATCTGCTTTTT. This rearrangement joins TRBV4-2 to TRBJ2-2, with D perhaps TRBD2 (5 bases). The germline V gene encodes CDR1 LGHNA and CDR2 YNFKEQ. CDR3 length equals 16 residues.

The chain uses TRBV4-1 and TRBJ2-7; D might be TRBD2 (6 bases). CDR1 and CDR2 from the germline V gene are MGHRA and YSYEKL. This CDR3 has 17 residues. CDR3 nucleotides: TGCGCCAGCAGCCAAGATCTGCGGGATGTCCCTGGGGATGAGCAGTATGTC. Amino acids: CASSQDLRDVPGDEQYV.

CDR3 sequence: CASSQTGYRETQYF. The CDR3 DNA follows: TGTGCCAGCAGCCAAACTGGCTACCGAGAAACCCAGTACTTC. V usage is TRBV16 and J usage is TRBJ2-5; no clear D. V was clipped by 2 bases and J by 8 bases, with 15 bases between them. The CDR3 is 14 amino acids. CDR1 and CDR2 (germline): KGHSY, FQNENV.

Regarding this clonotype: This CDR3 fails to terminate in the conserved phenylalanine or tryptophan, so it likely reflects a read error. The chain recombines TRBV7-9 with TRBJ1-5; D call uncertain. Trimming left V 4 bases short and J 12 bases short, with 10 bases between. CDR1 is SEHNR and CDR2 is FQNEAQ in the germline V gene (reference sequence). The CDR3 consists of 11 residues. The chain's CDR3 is CASSSSKHQHL. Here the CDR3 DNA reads TGTGCCAGCAGCTCCAGCAAGCACCAGCATTTG.

CDR3 coding DNA: TGTGCCAGCAGCTACGGACTAGCGGGCGAGCAGTACTTC. Translated, it gives CASSYGLAGEQYF. The rearrangement uses TRBV7-3 and TRBJ2-7, with 11 bases matching TRBD2. This CDR3 has 13 amino acids. V lost 4 bases and J lost 6; bases outside the gene matches: 2. The germline V gene has CDR1 SGHTA and CDR2 FQGTGA.

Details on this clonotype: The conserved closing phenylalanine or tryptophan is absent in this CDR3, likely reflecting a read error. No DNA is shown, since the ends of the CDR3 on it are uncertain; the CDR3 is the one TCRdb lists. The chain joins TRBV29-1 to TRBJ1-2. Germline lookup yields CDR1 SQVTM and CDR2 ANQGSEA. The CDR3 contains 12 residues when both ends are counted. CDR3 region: CSTRGDEDGYIS.

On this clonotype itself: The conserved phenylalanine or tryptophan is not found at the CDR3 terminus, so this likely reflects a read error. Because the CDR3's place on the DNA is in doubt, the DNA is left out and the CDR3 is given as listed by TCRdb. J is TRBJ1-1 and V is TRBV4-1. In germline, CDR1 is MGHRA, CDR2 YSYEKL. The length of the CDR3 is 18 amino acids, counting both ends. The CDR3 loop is CASSQGISRRQLNTEVFS.

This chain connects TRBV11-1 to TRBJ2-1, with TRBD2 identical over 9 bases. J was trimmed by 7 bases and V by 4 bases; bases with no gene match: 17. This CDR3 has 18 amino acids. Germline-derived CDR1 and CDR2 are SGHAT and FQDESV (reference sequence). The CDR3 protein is CASSSGPRSSGSGNEQFF. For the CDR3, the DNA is TGTGCCAGCAGCTCAGGACCGAGGAGTAGCGGGAGTGGTAATGAGCAGTTCTTC.

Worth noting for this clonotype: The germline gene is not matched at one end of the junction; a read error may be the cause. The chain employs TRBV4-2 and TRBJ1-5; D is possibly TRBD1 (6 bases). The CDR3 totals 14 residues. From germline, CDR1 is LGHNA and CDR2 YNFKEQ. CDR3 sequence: CSSSQNSGGQPQHF. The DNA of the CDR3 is TGTTCCAGCAGCCAAAACAGTGGGGGCCAGCCCCAGCATTTT.

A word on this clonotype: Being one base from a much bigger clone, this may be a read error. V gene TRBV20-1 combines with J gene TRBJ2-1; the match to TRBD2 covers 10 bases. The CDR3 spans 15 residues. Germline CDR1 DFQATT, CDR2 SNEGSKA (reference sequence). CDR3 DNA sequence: TGCAGTGCTAGAGAGCTAGCGGGAGATTGGAATGACCAGTTCTTC. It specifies CSARELAGDWNDQFF.